The clone carrying this T cell receptor beta chain has ten or more counts. The ends lost 5 bases at V and 7 bases at J; junction bases unmatched: 16. The CDR3 has 17 residues. Germline-derived CDR1 and CDR2 are SGHRS and YFSETQ. Building the TCR beta libraries relied on iRepertoire HTBI primers, and CDR3 regions underwent Arm-PCR. Using its own MiXCR run on the multiplex PCR reads, TCRdb lists one record per CDR3 protein. The data hold around 400,000 distinct CDR3 sequences, with about 14% observed a single time. Specified time point: newly diagnosed GD, antithyroid drugs for less than 3 months. With RNA extracted from PBMCs as input, the TCR library was made. The source of the sample is a study of regulatory T cells in long-lasting Graves disease.

The source material was peripheral blood mononuclear cells (PBMCs), sampled at new diagnosis, from a patient treated with antithyroid drugs. This chain links TRBV5-1 with TRBJ1-1; TRBD1 matches 11 bases. The receptor was derived from a female donor with Graves disease. CDR3 protein: CASRPGQGASGDNEAFF. The DNA of the CDR3 is TGCGCCAGCAGACCCGGACAGGGGGCGTCGGGAGATAATGAAGCTTTCTTT.